The 5 T cell receptor beta chains below all came from one sample that was sequenced in a study of T cells in Graves' hyperthyroidism and ophthalmopathy. Amplified regions were TCR beta CDR3 sequences from RNA transcripts. The TCR CDR3 first-round RT-PCR relied on the HTBI primer set. One entry per CDR3 protein, called by TCRdb with MiXCR from the multiplex PCR reads. In the table there are hundreds of thousands of distinct CDR3 sequences, roughly 15% of which are singletons. Sequencing input: blood. These receptors were taken from a woman aged 18-35 years with Graves' hyperthyroidism.

The sample holds many counts of this clonotype. The V and J genes are TRBV30 and TRBJ1-1; D gene ambiguous. Germline CDR1 GTSNPN, CDR2 SVGIG (reference sequence). CDR3 size: 12 residues. Trimming shortened V by 0 bases and J by 5 bases, and 7 bases separated the two germline ends. As DNA, the CDR3 is TGTGCCTGGAGTGTACTCGGGACTGAAGCTTTCTTT. Its protein product is CAWSVLGTEAFF.

Many counts were recorded for this clonotype. The genes are TRBV7-9 and TRBJ2-1, with D possibly called TRBD1 or TRBD2 (6 bases each). CDR1 SEHNR and CDR2 FQNEAQ come from the germline V gene (reference sequence). V was shortened by 1 base and J by 3 bases, with 10 bases between the two germline ends. The CDR3 totals 15 residues. CDR3: CASSLVRGGYNEQFF. CDR3 nucleotides: TGTGCCAGCAGCTTAGTCAGGGGAGGCTACAATGAGCAGTTCTTC.

There are many counts of this clonotype. The V call is TRBV12-3 or TRBV12-4, the J call TRBJ2-1, with D perhaps assigned TRBD1 or TRBD2 (6 bases each). The CDR3 is 13 residues long. Trimming took 6 bases from V and 8 from J, leaving 14 bases between them. The chain's CDR3 is CASSQGWGDEQFF. The CDR3 coding sequence is TGTGCCAGCAGCCAGGGGTGGGGGGATGAGCAGTTCTTC.

There are a few counts of this clonotype. This sequence joins TRBV6-1 and TRBJ2-1, with 10 bases fitting TRBD2. The CDR3 spans 14 residues. Germline lookup yields CDR1 MNHNS and CDR2 SASEGT. The J segment lost 4 bases and the V segment lost 4 bases, leaving 1 base of the junction unmatched. The CDR3 loop is CASSVTSGYNEQFF. The CDR3 nucleotides read TGTGCCAGCAGTGTGACTAGCGGGTACAATGAGCAGTTCTTC.

Note on this clonotype: One base away lies a much larger clone, so this may be a sequencing read error. DNA for the CDR3: TGTGCCAGCGGTGAAGTCTACAGAACTTACTATGGCTACACCTTC. It encodes CASGEVYRTYYGYTF. This rearrangement joins TRBV2 to TRBJ1-2; D gene unclear. The length of the CDR3 is 15 residues. From germline, CDR1 is SNHLY and CDR2 FYNNEI.